This TCR beta chain is drawn from a study of T cells in Graves' hyperthyroidism and ophthalmopathy (dated by TCRdb to about 2019). In terms of the full investigation: Peripheral blood samples were taken at initial diagnosis, before any treatment was given. The roughly 99 discovery patients were divided at random into training and test sets in a 7:3 ratio. Prospective prediction of ophthalmopathy was tested in an independent validation cohort consisting of roughly 20 hyperthyroidism patients and approximately 16 patients who later progressed to ophthalmopathy. After blood sampling, hyperthyroidism patients were treated with methimazole at a starting dose of 30 mg daily, and ophthalmopathy patients were treated with high-dose intravenous methylprednisolone. According to the paper, TCR Vbeta CDR3 sequencing was carried out on over 130 peripheral blood samples, which came from under 50 ophthalmopathy, around 75 hyperthyroidism and about 17 progressor patients. The study also compared thyroid tissue and blood T-cell repertoires from five or six Graves' hyperthyroidism patients. TCR V-J signatures able to tell the groups apart were searched for in a discovery cohort of approximately 95 patients, of whom fewer than 45 had Graves' ophthalmopathy and around 56 had stable Graves' hyperthyroidism. Broad study findings and their caveats: Most expanded thyroid clonotypes (frequency above 0.001) were also detected in blood, suggesting blood repertoires may reflect thyroid immune responses. In validation, progression to ophthalmopathy was predicted by the model with roughly 69% sensitivity and nearly 75% specificity, a median of around 6.5 months before onset. A model built on a 13 V-J signature distinguished ophthalmopathy from stable hyperthyroidism, reaching about 88% sensitivity and about 81% specificity in cross-validation and 80%/75% in testing. No statistical method was used to fix the sample size in advance, and group allocation was not hidden from the investigators.

Hyperthyroidism patients were aged 18 to 65 years and newly diagnosed, with disease duration of less than 2 months. Any patient with an uncontrolled infection, another autoimmune disease, pregnancy or lactation was excluded. Diagnoses were established on the basis of clinical symptoms, serum thyroxine and TRAb, thyroid ultrasound, and orbital computed tomography. For progressor patients, blood was drawn at the first diagnosis of hyperthyroidism, before any ophthalmopathy symptoms had appeared. PBMCs were separated from around 9.1 ml of fresh peripheral blood using Ficoll-Paque density gradient centrifugation. Progressor patients were first diagnosed with Graves' hyperthyroidism and then developed ophthalmopathy during follow-up. Total RNA was extracted using Trizol reagent, and RNA quality was assessed on an Agilent 2100 Bioanalyzer. This clonotype was counted ten times or more. Its recognized antigen is unknown. No base qualities exist here, and no much larger clone lies one base off it.

TCR beta CDR3 regions were amplified from RNA transcripts. A first-round RT-PCR of the TCR CDR3 used the HTBI primer set with the Qiagen OneStep RT-PCR kit. The libraries were constructed in a second round of multiplex PCR and then size-selected and purified. Sequencing of the libraries was done on an Illumina HiSeq2000 using paired-end 100 bp reads. Turning to the authors' computational methods: SOAPnuke was used to process the raw data, removing reads that contained adapters or uncalled bases, had a mean Phred below 15, or lacked an exact match to the constant primer or identifier. High-quality paired reads were merged using COPE v1.2.5, and each unique nucleotide sequence was defined as a clonotype. MiTCR v1.1 was used to align the clonotypes against IMGT TRBV, TRBD and TRBJ reference segments. The analysis included only V-J combinations with a frequency above 0.0001, which together covered around 99% of the repertoires. A TCS score was defined as the ratio between F50 (clonal expansion) and ExV (chaos), using BLOSUM62-based TCRdist between CDR3 peptides within each V-J. Welch's t-statistics and random forest reduced around 520 V-J features to roughly 13, which were used in a naive Bayes classifier (R e1071). TCRdb reran the public reads through fastp at Q25 and MiXCR, keeping productive beta chains. Merged by CDR3 protein, the rows form single entries marked with the most common genes and DNA. These V and J calls rely on TCRdb rather than the paper's analysis. This sample holds under 300,000 distinct CDR3 sequences; less than 30% were observed only once. The ten top clones hold roughly a quarter of the sample.

From the cysteine through the phenylalanine, the CDR3 covers 17 amino acids. Just CDR3 DNA is preserved here, 51 bases in frame from base 1. The germline V gene (reference sequence) specifies DFQATT as CDR1 and SNEGSKA as CDR2. V loses 2 bases of germline sequence and J loses 0 bases, and the interval between the two ends is 19 bases. The TCR sequence derives from a man in his forties with Graves' hyperthyroidism that later progressed to Graves' ophthalmopathy. The sample was blood. The chain employs TRBV20-1 and TRBJ1-2; TRBD1 is possibly the D segment (6 matching bases). The CDR3 has the sequence CSARLPLGTGPNYGYTF. Here is the DNA: TGCAGTGCTAGACTCCCTCTGGGAACAGGGCCTAACTATGGCTACACCTTC.